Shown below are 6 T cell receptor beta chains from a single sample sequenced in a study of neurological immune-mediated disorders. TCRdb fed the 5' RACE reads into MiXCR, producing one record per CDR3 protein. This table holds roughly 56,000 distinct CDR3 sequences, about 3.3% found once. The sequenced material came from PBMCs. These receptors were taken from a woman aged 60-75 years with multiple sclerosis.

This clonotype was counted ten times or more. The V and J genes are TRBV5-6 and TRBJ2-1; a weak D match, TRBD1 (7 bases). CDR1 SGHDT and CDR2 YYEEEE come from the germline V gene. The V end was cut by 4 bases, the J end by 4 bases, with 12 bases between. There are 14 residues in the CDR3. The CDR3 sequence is CASSGGTVYNEQFF. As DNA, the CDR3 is TGTGCCAGCAGCGGGGGGACAGTTTACAATGAGCAGTTCTTC.

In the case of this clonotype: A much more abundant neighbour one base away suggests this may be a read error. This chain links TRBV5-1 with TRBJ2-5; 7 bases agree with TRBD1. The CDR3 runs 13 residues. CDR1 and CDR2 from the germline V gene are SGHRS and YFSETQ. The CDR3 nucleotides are TGCGCCAGCAGCGGACAGGACCAAGAGACCAAGTACTTC. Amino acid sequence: CASSGQDQETKYF.

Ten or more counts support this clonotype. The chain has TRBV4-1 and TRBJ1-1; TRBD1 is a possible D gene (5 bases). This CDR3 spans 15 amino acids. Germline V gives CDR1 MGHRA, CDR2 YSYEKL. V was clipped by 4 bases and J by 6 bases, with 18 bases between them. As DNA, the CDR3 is TGCGCCAGCAGCCGGGACGGCGACATAAGGTCTGAAGCTTTCTTT. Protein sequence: CASSRDGDIRSEAFF.

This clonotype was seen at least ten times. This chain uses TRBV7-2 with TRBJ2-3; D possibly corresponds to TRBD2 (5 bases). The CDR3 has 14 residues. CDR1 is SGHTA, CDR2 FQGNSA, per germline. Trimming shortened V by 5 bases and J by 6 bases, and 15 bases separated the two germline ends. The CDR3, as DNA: TGTGCCAGCAGCCTCCGGACTCGACGGGATACGCAGTATTTT. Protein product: CASSLRTRRDTQYF. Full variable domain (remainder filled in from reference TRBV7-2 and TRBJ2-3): GAGVSQSPSNKVTEKGKDVELRCDPISGHTALYWYRQSLGQGLEFLIYFQGNSAPDKSGLPSDRFSAERTGGSVSTLTIQRTQQEDSAVYLCASSLRTRRDTQYFGPGTRLTVL.

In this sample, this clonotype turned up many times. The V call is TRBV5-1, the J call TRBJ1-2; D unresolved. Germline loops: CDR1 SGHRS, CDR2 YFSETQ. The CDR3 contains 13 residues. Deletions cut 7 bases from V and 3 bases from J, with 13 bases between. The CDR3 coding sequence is TGCGCCAGCGGTTATCACAGAGACTATGGCTACACCTTC. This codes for CASGYHRDYGYTF.

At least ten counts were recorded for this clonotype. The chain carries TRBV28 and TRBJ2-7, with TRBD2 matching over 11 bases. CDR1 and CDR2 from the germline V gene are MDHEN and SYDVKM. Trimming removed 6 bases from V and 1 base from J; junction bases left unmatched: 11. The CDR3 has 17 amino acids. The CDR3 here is CASSTLPGTSGSYEQYF. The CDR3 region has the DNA TGTGCCAGCAGCACTCTCCCTGGGACTAGCGGTTCCTACGAGCAGTACTTC.